The T cell receptor (beta chain) described here comes from a study of early T cells in non-severe SARS-CoV-2 infection. This clonotype was seen ten or more times. TCRdb independently ran MiXCR on the 5' RACE reads; one entry per CDR3 protein. The repertoire has around 61,000 distinct CDR3 sequences, roughly 10% of them found once; the top ten carry over 5%. The CDR3 loop spans 13 amino acids. Germline V gene sequence: CDR1 DFQATT, CDR2 SNEGSKA (reference sequence). With 5 bases removed from V and 4 bases from J, the gap between germline ends came to 11 bases. This sequence was found in an adult who was a healthcare worker with PCR-confirmed SARS-CoV-2 infection or an uninfected control (not recorded which). Sequencing was carried out using whole blood. The chain has TRBV20-1 and TRBJ1-4; D is undetermined. The CDR3 bases are TGCAGTGCTCCCCGGGCCTATAATGAAAAACTGTTTTTT. This gives the protein CSAPRAYNEKLFF.